This TCR beta chain was retrieved from a study of cytomegalovirus exposure and HLA in healthy donors. Study-wide background: From about 200 million T cells, an earlier analysis saw approximately 110 million unique TCR beta sequences.

V trimming: 2 bases; J trimming: 7 bases; junction bases outside the gene matches: 9. The germline gives CDR1 MDHEN, CDR2 SYDVKM. The CDR3 spans 16 residues. The PCR contained 60 Vbeta and 13 Jbeta primers. Assay: immunoSEQ multiplex PCR; the TCRdb copy retains only in-frame clones and omits some. This listing includes some 44,000 clones. With respect to this clone: The target antigen is unknown.

Notes on the study in general: 87-base-pair reads could not separate some V segments, including TRBV6-2 and TRBV6-3. The study designated 150 or so TCR beta chains cytomegalovirus-associated. A later analysis linked a missense DCLRE1C variant to TCR beta V- and J-gene trimming.

Source material: PBMCs. The origin of this receptor is a woman aged 25 to 39 in good health and CMV-seronegative. The chain couples TRBV28 to TRBJ1-5, with 9 bases fitting TRBD1. The CDR3 protein is CASSLRDRVLLQPQHF. The CDR3 bases are TGTGCCAGCAGTTTAAGGGACAGGGTATTGCTGCAGCCCCAGCATTTT. Full variable domain (rest looked up from reference TRBV28 and TRBJ1-5): DVKVTQSSRYLVKRTGEKVFLECVQDMDHENMFWYRQDPGLGLRLIYFSYDVKMKEKGDIPEGYSVSREKKERFSLILESASTNQTSMYLCASSLRDRVLLQPQHFGDGTRLSIL.